The clone carrying this TCR beta chain was counted a few times. Its antigen is unidentified. This entry is derived from a study of beta chain features in type 1 diabetes. In the study overall: The study examined roughly 110,000,000 sorted cells across all samples.

Reverse transcription of all isolated RNA meant that expressed TCRB transcripts were sequenced. The repertoire was sequenced with immunoSEQ multiplex PCR; TCRdb's copy has only in-frame clones and lacks some. The sample holds a few hundred thousand clones, 10% to 15% seen once. Via the markers CD45RO/CCR7/CD25/CD127/CD95/CD27, stem cell-like memory, regulatory, central memory and naive CD4+ cells were sorted. Purity exceeded 95% in all sorted populations. Germline CDR1 and CDR2: SGHAT and FQNNGV. This CDR3 comprises 14 residues. With 6 bases clipped from V and 6 bases from J, the junction kept 7 bases outside the gene matches. Study-level points and caveats: In all four CD4+ subsets, TCRB CDR3 length was significantly, moderately reduced in type 1 diabetes.

Sequences were obtained from naive CD4+ T cells from blood. The sequence came from a woman aged 18-29 years with type 1 diabetes. The J gene is TRBJ2-7, the V gene TRBV11-2, with 11 bases that match TRBD1. The CDR3 bases are TGTGCCAGCAGACACTCCGGGACAGGGGGCGAGCAGTACTTC. As protein: CASRHSGTGGEQYF.